This TCR beta chain was obtained from a study of shared clonotypes between healthy human individuals. Turning to the study itself: Each donor contributed plates that comprised three CD4 naive, three CD4 memory, two CD8 naive and one CD8 memory.

Naive CD8 populations comprised CD45RO-negative cells positively selected for CCR7, excluding terminally differentiated effector memory CD45RA+ cells. The CDR3 has 17 residues. Germline V gives CDR1 SGHTA, CDR2 FQGNSA. Trimming at V came to 5 bases and at J to 4 bases, leaving 15 bases not matched to a gene. Deep was the level used in running the assay. This table comes from immunoSEQ multiplex PCR, and its TCRdb copy is limited to in-frame clones, with some not included. The sample contains around 2,000,000 clones, just over 90% of which appear only once. This receptor was identified in a man between 18 and 29 years old in good health. Some clones in this sample may be carry-over from other donors' samples. The chain carries TRBV7-2 and TRBJ2-5; 8 nucleotides match TRBD1. Sequencing was performed on naive CD8+ T cells from PBMCs. As DNA, the CDR3 is TGTGCCAGCAGCCCAAAATTCGAGGACAGGGTCCCAGAGACCCAGTACTTC. As protein: CASSPKFEDRVPETQYF.